This T cell receptor (beta chain) was captured by sequencing in a study of blood T cell repertoires in COVID-19. Study at large: From T cells, B-cell-depleted T cells, or PBMCs came the material, which was cDNA or gDNA.

Clinical histories supplied by participants themselves formed the basis of cohort assignment. Before being deemed recovered, Cohort 3 donors had two negative PCRs, clearance, or symptom resolution. The authors' processing: Amplification of reference gene primers was used by the study to estimate nucleated cell counts. Sequencing used immunoSEQ multiplex PCR; TCRdb keeps in-frame clones, though not all of them. V and J calls and clone size come straight from that table; D and trimming were deduced from the DNA. The data hold roughly 130,000 clones, with about 80% observed a single time. The CDR3 is made up of 12 amino acids. V was trimmed by 6 bases and J by 5 bases, leaving 11 bases between them.

The clonotype comes from a middle-aged man who had recovered from COVID-19. The chain combines TRBV12-3 or TRBV12-4 with TRBJ2-7; maybe TRBD1 (5 bases). Material: PBMCs or T cells enriched from blood (not recorded which). Here the CDR3 reads CASRGQTDEQYF. The CDR3 nucleotides are TGTGCCAGCAGGGGGCAGACGGACGAGCAGTACTTC.